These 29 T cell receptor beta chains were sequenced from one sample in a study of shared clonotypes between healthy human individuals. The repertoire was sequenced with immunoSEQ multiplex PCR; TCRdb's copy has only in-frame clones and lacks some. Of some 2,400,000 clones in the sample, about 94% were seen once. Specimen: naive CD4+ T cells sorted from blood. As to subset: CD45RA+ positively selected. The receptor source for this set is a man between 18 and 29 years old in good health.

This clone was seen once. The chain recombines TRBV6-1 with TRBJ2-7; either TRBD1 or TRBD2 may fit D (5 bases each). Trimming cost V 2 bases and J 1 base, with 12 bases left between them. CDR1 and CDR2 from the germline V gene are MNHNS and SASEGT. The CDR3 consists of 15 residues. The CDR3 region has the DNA TGTGCCAGCAGTGAACCCCGGGGCAGATCCTACGAGCAGTACTTC. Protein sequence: CASSEPRGRSYEQYF.

Here the CDR3 reads CASSFNRNTEAFF. CDR3 sequence (DNA): TGTGCCAGCAGCTTTAACCGGAACACTGAAGCTTTCTTT. V and J are TRBV7-6 and TRBJ1-1, with D unclear. The CDR3 covers 13 residues. CDR1 is SGHVS and CDR2 is FNYEAQ in the germline V gene. Deletions cut 3 bases from V and 1 base from J, with 6 bases between.

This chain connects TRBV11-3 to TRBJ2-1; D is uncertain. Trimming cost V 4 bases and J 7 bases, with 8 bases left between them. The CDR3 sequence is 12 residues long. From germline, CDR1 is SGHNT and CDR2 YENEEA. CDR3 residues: CASSSDGNEQFF. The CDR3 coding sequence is TGTGCCAGCAGCTCGGACGGAAATGAGCAGTTCTTC.

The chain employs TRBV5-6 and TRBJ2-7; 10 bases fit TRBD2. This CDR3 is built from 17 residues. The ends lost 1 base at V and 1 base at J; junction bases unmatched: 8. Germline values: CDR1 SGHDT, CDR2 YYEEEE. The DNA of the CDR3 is TGTGCCAGCAGCTTGCCAGCGGGGGGGCCTGATTCCTACGAGCAGTACTTC. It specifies CASSLPAGGPDSYEQYF.

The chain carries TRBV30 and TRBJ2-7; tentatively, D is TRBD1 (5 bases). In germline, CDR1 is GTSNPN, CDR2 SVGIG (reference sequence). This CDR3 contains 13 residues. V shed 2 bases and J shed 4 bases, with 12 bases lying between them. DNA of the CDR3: TGTGCCTGGAGTCAGGACAAGGCTTACGAGCAGTACTTC. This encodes CAWSQDKAYEQYF.

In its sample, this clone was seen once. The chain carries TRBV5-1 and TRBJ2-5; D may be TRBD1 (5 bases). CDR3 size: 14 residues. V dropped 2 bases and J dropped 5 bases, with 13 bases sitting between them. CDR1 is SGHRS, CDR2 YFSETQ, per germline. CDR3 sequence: CASSFLGALETQYF. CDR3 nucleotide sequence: TGCGCCAGCAGCTTTCTAGGGGCGCTGGAGACCCAGTACTTC.

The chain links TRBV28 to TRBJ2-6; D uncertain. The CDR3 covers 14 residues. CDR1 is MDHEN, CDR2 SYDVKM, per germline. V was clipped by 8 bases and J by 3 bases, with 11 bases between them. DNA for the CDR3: TGTGCCAGCCATCACGGGCTTGGGGCCAACGTCCTGACTTTC. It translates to CASHHGLGANVLTF.

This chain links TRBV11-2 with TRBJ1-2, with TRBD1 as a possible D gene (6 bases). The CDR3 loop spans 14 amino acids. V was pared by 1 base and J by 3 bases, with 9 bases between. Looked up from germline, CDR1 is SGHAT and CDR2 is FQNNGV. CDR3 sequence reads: CASSLGRGHYGYTF. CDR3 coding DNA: TGTGCCAGCAGCTTAGGTCGGGGGCACTATGGCTACACCTTC.

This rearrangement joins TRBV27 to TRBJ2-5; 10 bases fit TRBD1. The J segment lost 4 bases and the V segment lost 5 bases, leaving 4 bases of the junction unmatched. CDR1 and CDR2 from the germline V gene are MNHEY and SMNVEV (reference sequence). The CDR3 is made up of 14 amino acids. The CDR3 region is CASSLDRGRETQYF. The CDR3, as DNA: TGTGCCAGCAGTCTCGACAGGGGGCGAGAGACCCAGTACTTC.

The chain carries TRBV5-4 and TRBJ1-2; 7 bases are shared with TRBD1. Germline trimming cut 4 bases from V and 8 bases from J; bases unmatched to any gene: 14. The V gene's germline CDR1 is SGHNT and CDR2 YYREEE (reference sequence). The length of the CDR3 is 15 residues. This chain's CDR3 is CASSPGPDRANGYTF. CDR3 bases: TGTGCCAGCAGCCCGGGGCCTGACAGGGCCAACGGCTACACCTTC.

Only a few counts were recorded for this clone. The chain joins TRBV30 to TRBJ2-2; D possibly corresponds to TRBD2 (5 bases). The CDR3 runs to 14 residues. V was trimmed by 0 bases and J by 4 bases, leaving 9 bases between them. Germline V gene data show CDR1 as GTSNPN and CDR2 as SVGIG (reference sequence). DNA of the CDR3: TGTGCCTGGAGTGTAGTTGCGGGCACCGGGGAGCTGTTTTTT. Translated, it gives CAWSVVAGTGELFF.

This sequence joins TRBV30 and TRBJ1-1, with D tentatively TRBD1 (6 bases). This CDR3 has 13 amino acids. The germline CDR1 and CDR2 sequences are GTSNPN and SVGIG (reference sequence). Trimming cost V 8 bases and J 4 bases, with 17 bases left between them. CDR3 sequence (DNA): TGTGCCCGAGCCCAAGGGGGGTTCACTGAAGCTTTCTTT. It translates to CARAQGGFTEAFF.

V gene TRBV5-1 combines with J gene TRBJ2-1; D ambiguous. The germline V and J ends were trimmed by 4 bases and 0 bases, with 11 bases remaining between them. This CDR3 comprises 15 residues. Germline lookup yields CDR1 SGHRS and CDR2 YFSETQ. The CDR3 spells CASSRAATSYNEQFF. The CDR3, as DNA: TGCGCCAGCAGCCGGGCAGCGACCTCCTACAATGAGCAGTTCTTC.

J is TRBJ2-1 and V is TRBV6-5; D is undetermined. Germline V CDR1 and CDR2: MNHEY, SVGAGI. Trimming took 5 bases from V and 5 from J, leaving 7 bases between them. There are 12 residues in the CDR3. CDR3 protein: CASSPTNNEQFF. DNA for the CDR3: TGTGCCAGCAGTCCCACCAACAATGAGCAGTTCTTC.

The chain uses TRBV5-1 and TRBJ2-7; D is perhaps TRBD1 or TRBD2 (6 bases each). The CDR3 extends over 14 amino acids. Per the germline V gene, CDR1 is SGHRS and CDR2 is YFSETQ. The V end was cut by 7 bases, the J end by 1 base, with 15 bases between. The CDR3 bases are TGCGCCAGCGCCCCCCGGGGGCCATCCTACGAGCAGTACTTC. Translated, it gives CASAPRGPSYEQYF.

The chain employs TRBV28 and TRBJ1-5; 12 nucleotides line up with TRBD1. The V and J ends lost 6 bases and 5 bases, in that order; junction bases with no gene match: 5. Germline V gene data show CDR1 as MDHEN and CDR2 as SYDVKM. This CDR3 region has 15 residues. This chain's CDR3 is CASRPGTGGYQPQHF. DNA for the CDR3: TGTGCCAGCAGACCAGGGACAGGGGGCTATCAGCCCCAGCATTTT.

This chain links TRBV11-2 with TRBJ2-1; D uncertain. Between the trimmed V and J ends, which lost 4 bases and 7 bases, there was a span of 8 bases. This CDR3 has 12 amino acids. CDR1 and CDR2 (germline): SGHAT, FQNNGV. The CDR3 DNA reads TGTGCCAGCAGCTCCGTAGGGAATGAGCAGTTCTTC. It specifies CASSSVGNEQFF.

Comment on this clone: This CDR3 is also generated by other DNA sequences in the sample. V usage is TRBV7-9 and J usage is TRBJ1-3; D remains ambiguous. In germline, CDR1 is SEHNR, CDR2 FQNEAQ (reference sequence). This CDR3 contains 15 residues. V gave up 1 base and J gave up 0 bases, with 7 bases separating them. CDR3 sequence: CASSLVGSSGNTIYF. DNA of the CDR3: TGTGCCAGCAGCTTAGTTGGAAGCTCTGGAAACACCATATATTTT.

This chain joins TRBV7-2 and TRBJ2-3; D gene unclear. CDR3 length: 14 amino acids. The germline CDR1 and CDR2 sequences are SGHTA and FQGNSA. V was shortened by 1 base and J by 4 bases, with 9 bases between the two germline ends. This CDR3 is CASSLVADADTQYF. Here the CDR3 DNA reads TGTGCCAGCAGCTTAGTTGCCGACGCAGATACGCAGTATTTT. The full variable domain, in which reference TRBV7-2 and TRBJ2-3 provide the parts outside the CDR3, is GAGVSQSPSNKVTEKGKDVELRCDPISGHTALYWYRQSLGQGLEFLIYFQGNSAPDKSGLPSDRFSAERTGGSVSTLTIQRTQQEDSAVYLCASSLVADADTQYFGPGTRLTVL.

CDR3: CAWSGVLSNYGYTF. In DNA, the CDR3 is TGTGCCTGGAGTGGGGTGTTATCTAACTATGGCTACACCTTC. The chain has TRBV30 and TRBJ1-2; no clear D gene. The CDR3 length is 14 residues. Trimming pared 1 base from V and 0 bases from J, leaving 9 bases between. Germline V gene sequence: CDR1 GTSNPN, CDR2 SVGIG (reference sequence). The entire variable domain, with the rest obtained from reference TRBV30 and TRBJ1-2, is as follows: SQTIHQWPATLVQPVGSPLSLECTVEGTSNPNLYWYRQAAGRGLQLLFYSVGIGQISSEVPQNLSASRPQDRQFILSSKKLLLSDSGFYLCAWSGVLSNYGYTFGSGTRLTVV.

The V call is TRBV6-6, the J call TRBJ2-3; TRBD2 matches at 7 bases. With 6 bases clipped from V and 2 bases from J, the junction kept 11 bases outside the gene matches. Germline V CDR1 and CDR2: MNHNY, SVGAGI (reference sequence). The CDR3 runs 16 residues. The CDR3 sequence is CASRDTRREITDTQYF. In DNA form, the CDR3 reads TGTGCCAGCAGAGACACCAGGCGGGAGATCACAGATACGCAGTATTTT.

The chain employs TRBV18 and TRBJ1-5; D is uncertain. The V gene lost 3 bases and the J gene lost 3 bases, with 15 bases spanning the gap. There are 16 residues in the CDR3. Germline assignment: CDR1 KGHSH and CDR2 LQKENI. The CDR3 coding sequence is TGTGCCAGCTCACCCCAACGGGGAGGAACCAATCAGCCCCAGCATTTT. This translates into CASSPQRGGTNQPQHF. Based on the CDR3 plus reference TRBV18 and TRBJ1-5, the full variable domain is NAGVMQNPRHLVRRRGQEARLRCSPMKGHSHVYWYRQLPEEGLKFMVYLQKENIIDESGMPKERFSAEFPKEGPSILRIQQVVRGDSAAYFCASSPQRGGTNQPQHFGDGTRLSIL.

Here the CDR3 DNA reads TGTGCCAGCAGACAAACGACAGCTCTGCCGGAAAAACTGTTTTTT. Protein: CASRQTTALPEKLFF. The rearrangement links TRBV6-8 to TRBJ1-4; possible D gene TRBD1, 5 bases. Germline CDR1 reads MNHGY; CDR2 reads SAAAGT. The CDR3 loop spans 15 amino acids. With 6 bases removed from V and 8 bases from J, the gap between germline ends came to 19 bases.

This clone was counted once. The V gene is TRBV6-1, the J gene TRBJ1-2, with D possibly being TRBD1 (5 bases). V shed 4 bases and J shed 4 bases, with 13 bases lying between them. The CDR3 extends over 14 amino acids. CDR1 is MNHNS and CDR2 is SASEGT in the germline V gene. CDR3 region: CASSGGREVYGYTF. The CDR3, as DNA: TGTGCCAGCAGTGGGGGCAGGGAGGTCTATGGCTACACCTTC.

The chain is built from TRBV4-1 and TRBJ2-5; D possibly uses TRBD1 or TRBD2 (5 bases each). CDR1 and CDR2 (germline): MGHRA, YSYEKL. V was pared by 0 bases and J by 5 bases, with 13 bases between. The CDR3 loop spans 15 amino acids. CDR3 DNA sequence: TGCGCCAGCAGCCAAGACGGGGCGGCGGGTGAGACCCAGTACTTC. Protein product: CASSQDGAAGETQYF.

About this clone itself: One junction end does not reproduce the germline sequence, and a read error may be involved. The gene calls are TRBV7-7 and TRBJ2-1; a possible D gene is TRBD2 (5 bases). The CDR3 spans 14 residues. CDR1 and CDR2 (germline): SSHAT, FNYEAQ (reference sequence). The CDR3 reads CASSPTLGGNEQFF. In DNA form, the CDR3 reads TGTGCTAGCAGCCCGACTCTTGGAGGCAATGAGCAGTTCTTC.

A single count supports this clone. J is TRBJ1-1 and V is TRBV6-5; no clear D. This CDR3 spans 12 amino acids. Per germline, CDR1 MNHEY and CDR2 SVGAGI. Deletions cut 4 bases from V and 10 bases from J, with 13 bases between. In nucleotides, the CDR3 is TGTGCCAGCAGTTCCTCAGAAGCAGGAGCTTTCTTT. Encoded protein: CASSSSEAGAFF.

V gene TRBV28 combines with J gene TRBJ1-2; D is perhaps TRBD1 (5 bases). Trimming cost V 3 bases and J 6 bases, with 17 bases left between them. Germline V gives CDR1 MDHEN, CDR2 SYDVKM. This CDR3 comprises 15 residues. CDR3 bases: TGTGCCAGCAGTTTCACGGGGCCCCCCCTGAATGGCTACACCTTC. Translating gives CASSFTGPPLNGYTF.

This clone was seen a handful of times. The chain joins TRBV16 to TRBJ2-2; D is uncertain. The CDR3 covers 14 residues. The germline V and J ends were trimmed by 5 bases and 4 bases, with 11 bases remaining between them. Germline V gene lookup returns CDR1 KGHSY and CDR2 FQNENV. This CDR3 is CASSAVSGTGELFF. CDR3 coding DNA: TGTGCCAGCAGCGCTGTGTCGGGCACCGGGGAGCTGTTTTTT.